This T cell receptor (beta chain) was sequenced in a study of OX40 agonist ivuxolimab in advanced cancers. On the study more broadly: Partial responses were recorded for three patients, including one with hepatocellular carcinoma and two with cutaneous melanoma. General study points: Among some nonresponders, normalized T-cell clonal expansion was also low. At 0.1 to 3.0 mg/kg, clonal expansion of CD4+ and CD8+ blood T cells had occurred by week 6.

The CDR3 has 14 amino acids. From germline, CDR1 is MNHNS and CDR2 SASEGT. With 4 bases removed from V and 4 bases from J, the gap between germline ends came to 11 bases. Details on this clone: Antigen specificity is unknown.

Clones were read by immunoSEQ multiplex PCR, and TCRdb kept only the in-frame ones, dropping some. The data show fewer than 85,000 clones, with 90% to 95% seen just once and roughly 2.4% held by the top ten. The chain is built from TRBV6-1 and TRBJ2-1, with a weak D call TRBD1 (6 bases). The receptor was isolated from an adult with an advanced solid tumor such as melanoma, head and neck, liver or kidney cancer. The sequencing used CD4+ or CD8+ T cells sorted from blood, collected in a trial of the OX40 agonist ivuxolimab. The CDR3 protein is CASSAGTNYNEQFF. CDR3 DNA sequence: TGTGCCAGCAGTGCCGGGACAAATTACAATGAGCAGTTCTTC.